The clone carrying this T cell receptor beta chain was found a few times. The target antigen is unknown. Profiling relied on immunoSEQ multiplex PCR, and the TCRdb table lists in-frame clones only, not all of them. The sample carries around 200,000 clones, just over 85% recorded once. The data belong to a study of T cell responses to AZD1222 COVID-19 vaccine. Notes on the study in general: Baseline serology detected seropositivity in only a handful of AZD1222 recipients. The peak T cell response came first, and repertoires were sampled only after it. There were mostly white British donors and more females than males, and clonal diversity was possibly underestimated.

V lost 0 bases and J 4 bases, leaving 11 bases between the germline ends. This CDR3 is built from 15 residues. Looked up from germline, CDR1 is SGDLS and CDR2 is YYNGEE. The chain has TRBV9 and TRBJ1-5; D is unclear. The clonotype originates from an adult in good health. This specimen consisted of peripheral blood, obtained on day 0 of AZD1222 vaccination. The CDR3 loop reads CASSVAGQQNQPQHF. Written as DNA, the CDR3 is TGTGCCAGCAGCGTAGCTGGGCAGCAAAATCAGCCCCAGCATTTT.